This T cell receptor beta chain stems from a study of identical twins. Study findings and constraints: A cross-sectional statistical analysis, not follow-up of the same donors, supported the conclusions. Out-of-frame sharing of TCR alpha in monozygotic twins was underestimated by models. Less excess twin sharing appeared in beta out-of-frame sequences. Beta clonotypes that were abundant in cord blood contained fewer insertions, a pattern absent from memory repertoires.

In TCRdb, the 5' RACE reads were re-called with MiXCR into one record per CDR3 protein. The repertoire has 1.5 million to 2 million distinct CDR3 sequences, less than 35% of them found once; the top ten carry about 0.3%. With respect to this clonotype: Its antigen remains unidentified.

The V gene end was trimmed by 2 bases and the J gene end by 8 bases; junction bases not matched to a gene: 11. Germline-derived CDR1 and CDR2 are MGHRA and YSYEKL. The CDR3 covers 16 residues. Sequenced sample: cord blood. This clonotype was sampled from a newborn girl in good health. J is TRBJ2-1 and V is TRBV4-1, with TRBD2 matching 8 bases. The CDR3 region is CASSQNSGTRRDEQFF. The CDR3 nucleotides are TGCGCCAGCAGCCAAAACTCCGGGACTAGGAGAGATGAGCAGTTCTTC.